This TCR beta chain derives from a study of radiotherapy plus CTLA-4 blockade in lung cancer. Study information: With roughly 28% of patients having disease control, objective responses were seen in about 17%. Study results and limitations: Blood TCR clones of tumor origin expanded after radiotherapy plus ipilimumab.

Germline values: CDR1 LNHNV, CDR2 YYDKDF (reference sequence). There are 14 residues in the CDR3. Between the trimmed V and J ends, which lost 5 bases and 4 bases, there was a span of 11 bases. Chemo-refractory metastatic non-small-cell lung cancer patients underwent focal radiation alongside CTLA-4 blockade with ipilimumab. TCRdb's table, derived via immunoSEQ multiplex PCR, lists solely in-frame clones and lacks some. The sample carries 40,000 to 45,000 clones, roughly 75% recorded once. A word on this clone: Its antigen is undetermined.

J is TRBJ1-4 and V is TRBV15; no firm D call. The clonotype comes from a human donor with non-small cell lung cancer who had stable disease on radiotherapy plus ipilimumab. Material: peripheral blood, obtained from a patient treated with radiotherapy plus ipilimumab. Written as DNA, the CDR3 is TGTGCCACCAGCCTGACTGGGAGTAATGAAAAACTGTTTTTT. This codes for CATSLTGSNEKLFF. The variable domain in full, with the rest retrieved from reference TRBV15 and TRBJ1-4, is DAMVIQNPRYQVTQFGKPVTLSCSQTLNHNVMYWYQQKSSQAPKLLFHYYDKDFNNEADTPDNFQSRRPNTSFCFLDIRSPGLGDTAMYLCATSLTGSNEKLFFGSGTQLSVL.